This record covers a single T cell receptor (beta chain). Its specificity is not known. These data are taken from a study of shared clonotypes between healthy human individuals. As processed by the authors: ImmunoSEQ sequences covered only the junction and lacked quality scores; filtering therefore differed. Here immunoSEQ multiplex PCR was the method, and the copy in TCRdb shows in-frame clones only, minus some. The V and J calls and clone size were taken over from that table, and D and trimming were inferred from the DNA. The table has more than 400,000 clones, about 95% seen once. The authors divided CD4+ cells into CD45RA+ naive and CD45RA-negative memory subsets. Study findings and constraints: Clonotype sharing across four donors was observed for about 5.2% of naive CD4 clonotypes.

There are 15 residues in the CDR3. Germline-derived CDR1 and CDR2 are LNHDA and SQIVND (reference sequence). The V segment lost 4 bases and the J segment 8 bases; nucleotides outside the gene matches: 7. This TCR was sampled from a woman aged 25 to 39 in good health. Sequencing was performed on naive CD4+ T cells sorted from blood. Regarding subset: CD45RA+ positively selected. The V call is TRBV19, the J call TRBJ2-1; 11 bases line up with TRBD2. The DNA of the CDR3 is TGTGCCAGTAGTACCACTAGCGGGAGTCGGGATGAGCAGTTCTTC. Protein sequence: CASSTTSGSRDEQFF.